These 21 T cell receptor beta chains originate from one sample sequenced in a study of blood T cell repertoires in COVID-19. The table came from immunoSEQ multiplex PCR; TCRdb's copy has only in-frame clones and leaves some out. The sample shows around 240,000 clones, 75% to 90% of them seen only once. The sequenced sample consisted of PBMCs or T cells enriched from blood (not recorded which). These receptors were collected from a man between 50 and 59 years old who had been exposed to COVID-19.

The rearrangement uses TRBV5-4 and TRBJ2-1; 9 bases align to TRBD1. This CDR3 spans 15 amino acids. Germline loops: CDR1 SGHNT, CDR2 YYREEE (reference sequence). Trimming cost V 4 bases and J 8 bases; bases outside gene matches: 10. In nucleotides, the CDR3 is TGTGCCAGCAGCCCGAGCCCAAGGACAGGGGATGAGCAGTTCTTC. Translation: CASSPSPRTGDEQFF. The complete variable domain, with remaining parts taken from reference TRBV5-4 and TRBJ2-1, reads ETGVTQSPTHLIKTRGQQVTLRCSSQSGHNTVSWYQQALGQGPQFIFQYYREEENGRGNFPPRFSGLQFPNYSSELNVNALELDDSALYLCASSPSPRTGDEQFFGPGTRLTVL.

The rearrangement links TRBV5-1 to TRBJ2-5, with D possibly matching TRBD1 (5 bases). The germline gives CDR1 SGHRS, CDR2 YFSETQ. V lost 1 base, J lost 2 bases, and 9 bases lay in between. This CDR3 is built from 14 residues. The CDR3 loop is CASSLMGQQETQYF. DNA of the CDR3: TGCGCCAGCAGCTTGATGGGGCAGCAAGAGACCCAGTACTTC.

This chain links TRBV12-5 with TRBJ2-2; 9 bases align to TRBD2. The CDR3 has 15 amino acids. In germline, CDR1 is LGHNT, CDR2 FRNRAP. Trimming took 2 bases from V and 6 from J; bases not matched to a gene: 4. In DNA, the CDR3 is TGTGCTAGTGGTTTGTCTAGCGGGATACCCGGGGAGCTGTTTTTT. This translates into CASGLSSGIPGELFF.

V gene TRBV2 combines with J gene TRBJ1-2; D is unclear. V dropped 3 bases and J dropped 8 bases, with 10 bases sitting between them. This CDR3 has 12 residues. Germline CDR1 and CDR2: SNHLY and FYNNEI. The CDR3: CASSERPLGYTF. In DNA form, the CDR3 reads TGTGCCAGCAGTGAGAGGCCCCTCGGCTACACCTTC.

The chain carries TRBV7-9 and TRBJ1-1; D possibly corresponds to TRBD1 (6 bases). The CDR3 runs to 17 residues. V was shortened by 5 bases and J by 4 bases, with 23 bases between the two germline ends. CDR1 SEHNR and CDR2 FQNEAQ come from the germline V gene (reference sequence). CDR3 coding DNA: TGTGCCAGCAGCCCGGGGAAGGGAGGGGGGCGATCCACTGAAGCTTTCTTT. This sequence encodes CASSPGKGGGRSTEAFF.

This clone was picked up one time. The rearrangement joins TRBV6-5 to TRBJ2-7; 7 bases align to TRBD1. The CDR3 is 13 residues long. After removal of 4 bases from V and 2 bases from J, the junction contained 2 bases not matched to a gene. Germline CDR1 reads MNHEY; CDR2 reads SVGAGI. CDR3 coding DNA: TGTGCCAGCAGTTGGGACAGTGCCTACGAGCAGTACGTC. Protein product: CASSWDSAYEQYV.

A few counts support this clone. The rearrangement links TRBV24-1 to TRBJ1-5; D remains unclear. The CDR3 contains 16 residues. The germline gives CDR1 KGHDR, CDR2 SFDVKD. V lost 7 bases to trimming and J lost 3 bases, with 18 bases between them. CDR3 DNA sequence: TGTGCCACCAGCGCCACGGGGTGGGGATTCAATCAGCCCCAGCATTTT. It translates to CATSATGWGFNQPQHF.

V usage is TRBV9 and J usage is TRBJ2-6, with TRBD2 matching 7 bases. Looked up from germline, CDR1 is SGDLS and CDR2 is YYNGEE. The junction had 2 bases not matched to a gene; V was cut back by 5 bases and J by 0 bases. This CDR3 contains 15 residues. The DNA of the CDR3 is TGTGCCAGCAGGGGAGGGAGCTCTGGGGCCAACGTCCTGACTTTC. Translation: CASRGGSSGANVLTF.

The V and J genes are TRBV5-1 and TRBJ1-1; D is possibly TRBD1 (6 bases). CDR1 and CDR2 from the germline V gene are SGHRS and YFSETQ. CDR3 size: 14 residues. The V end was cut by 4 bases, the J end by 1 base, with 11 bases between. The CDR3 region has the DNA TGCGCCAGCAGCACGGGACAACCGAACACTGAAGCTTTCTTT. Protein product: CASSTGQPNTEAFF.

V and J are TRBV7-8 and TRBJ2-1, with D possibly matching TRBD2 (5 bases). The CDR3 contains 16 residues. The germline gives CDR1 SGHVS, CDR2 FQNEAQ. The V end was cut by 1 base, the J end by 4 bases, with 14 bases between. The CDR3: CASSLVSGIPYNEQFF. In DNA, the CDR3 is TGTGCCAGCAGCTTAGTTTCCGGGATCCCGTACAATGAGCAGTTCTTC.

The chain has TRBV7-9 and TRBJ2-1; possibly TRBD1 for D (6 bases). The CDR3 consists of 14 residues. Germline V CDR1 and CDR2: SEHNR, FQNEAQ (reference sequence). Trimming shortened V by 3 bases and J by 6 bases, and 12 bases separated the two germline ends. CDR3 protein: CASSFTTGSNEQFF. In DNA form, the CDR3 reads TGTGCCAGCAGCTTTACAACAGGGAGCAATGAGCAGTTCTTC.

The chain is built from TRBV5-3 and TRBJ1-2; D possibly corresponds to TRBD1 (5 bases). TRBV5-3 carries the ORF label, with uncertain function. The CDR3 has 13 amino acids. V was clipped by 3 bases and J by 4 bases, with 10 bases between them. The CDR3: CARSSRDSYGYTF. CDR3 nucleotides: TGTGCCAGAAGCTCCCGGGACTCCTATGGCTACACCTTC.

CDR3 sequence: CASSQTYPVTDTQYF. CDR3 in DNA: TGTGCCAGCAGCCAAACCTACCCGGTTACAGATACGCAGTATTTT. The gene calls are TRBV4-2 and TRBJ2-3; D is uncertain. The germline V and J ends were trimmed by 2 bases and 3 bases, with 12 bases remaining between them. Germline V gene data show CDR1 as LGHNA and CDR2 as YNFKEQ. CDR3 size: 15 residues.

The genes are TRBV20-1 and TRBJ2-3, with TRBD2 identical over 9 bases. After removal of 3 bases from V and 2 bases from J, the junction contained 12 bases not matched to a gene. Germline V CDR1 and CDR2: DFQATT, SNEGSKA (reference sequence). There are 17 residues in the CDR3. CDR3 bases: TGCAGTGCTAGTCATGGCGGGGGGGCCGGGACCACAGATACGCAGTATTTT. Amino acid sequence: CSASHGGGAGTTDTQYF.

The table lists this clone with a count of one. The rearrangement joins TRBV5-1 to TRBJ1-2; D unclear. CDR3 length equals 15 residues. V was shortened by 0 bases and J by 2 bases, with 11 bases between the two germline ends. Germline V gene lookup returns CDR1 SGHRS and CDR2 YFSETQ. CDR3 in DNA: TGCGCCAGCAGCTTGGGCTCGGGAACAAACTATGGCTACACCTTC. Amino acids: CASSLGSGTNYGYTF.

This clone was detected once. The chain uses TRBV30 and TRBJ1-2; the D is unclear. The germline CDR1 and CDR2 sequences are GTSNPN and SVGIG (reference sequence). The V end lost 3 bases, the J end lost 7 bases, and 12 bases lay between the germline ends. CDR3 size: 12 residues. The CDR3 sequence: CAWRPNAIGYTF. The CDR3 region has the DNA TGTGCCTGGAGACCTAACGCCATTGGCTACACCTTC. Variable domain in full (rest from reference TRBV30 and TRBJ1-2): SQTIHQWPATLVQPVGSPLSLECTVEGTSNPNLYWYRQAAGRGLQLLFYSVGIGQISSEVPQNLSASRPQDRQFILSSKKLLLSDSGFYLCAWRPNAIGYTFGSGTRLTVV.

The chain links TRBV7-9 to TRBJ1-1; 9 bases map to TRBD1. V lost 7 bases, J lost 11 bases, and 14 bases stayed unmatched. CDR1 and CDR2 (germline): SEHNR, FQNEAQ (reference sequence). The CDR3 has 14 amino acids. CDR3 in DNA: TGTGCCAGCACCCTAACCGGGACAGGGAGTACGGCTTTCTTT. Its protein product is CASTLTGTGSTAFF.

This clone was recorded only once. CDR3 DNA: TGTGCCAGTTCCCCCCGGAGGCAGGATACGCAGTATTTT. Translating it yields CASSPRRQDTQYF. The J gene is TRBJ2-3, the V gene TRBV19; D is perhaps TRBD2 (5 bases). The germline V gene has CDR1 LNHDA and CDR2 SQIVND (reference sequence). Deletions cut 8 bases from V and 6 bases from J, with 15 bases between. CDR3 length: 13 amino acids.

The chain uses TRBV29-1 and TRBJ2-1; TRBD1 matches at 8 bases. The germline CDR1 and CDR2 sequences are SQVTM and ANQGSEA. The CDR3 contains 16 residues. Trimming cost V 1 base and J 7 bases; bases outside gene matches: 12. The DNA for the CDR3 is TGCAGCGTTGAAGCCCTGGACAGGGTAGGGAAAAATGAGCAGTTCTTC. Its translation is CSVEALDRVGKNEQFF.

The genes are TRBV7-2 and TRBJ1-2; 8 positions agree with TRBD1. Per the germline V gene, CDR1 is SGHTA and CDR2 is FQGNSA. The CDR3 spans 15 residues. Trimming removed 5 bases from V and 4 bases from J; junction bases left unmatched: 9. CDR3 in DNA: TGTGCCAGCAGCCACTCCGGGACAGGAGTCTATGGCTACACCTTC. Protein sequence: CASSHSGTGVYGYTF.

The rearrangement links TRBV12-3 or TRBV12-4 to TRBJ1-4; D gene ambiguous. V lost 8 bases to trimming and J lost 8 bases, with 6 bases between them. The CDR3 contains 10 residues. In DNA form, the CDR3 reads TGTGCCAGCGGGAGAGAAAAACTGTTTTTT. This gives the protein CASGREKLFF.